Presented here are 19 T cell receptor beta chains from one specimen sequenced in a study of CD8 T cells in Susac syndrome. Random hexamers were used to reverse transcribe the RNA input (0.5 to 1 ug). MiXCR was run by TCRdb on the immunoSEQ multiplex PCR reads, yielding one entry per CDR3 protein. The sample shows approximately 180,000 distinct CDR3 sequences, roughly 94% of them seen only once. Sequencing was performed on CD4+ T cells from PBMCs. These receptors originate from a human donor with Susac syndrome.

The chain carries TRBV9 and TRBJ2-5; perhaps TRBD1 as D (5 bases). V was trimmed by 0 bases and J by 3 bases, leaving 15 bases between them. Germline V gene sequence: CDR1 SGDLS, CDR2 YYNGEE. The CDR3 is 16 amino acids. CDR3 coding DNA: TGTGCCAGCAGCGTAGCTCAGGGTTTCGATAAAGAGACCCAGTACTTC. Translated: CASSVAQGFDKETQYF. Looking up the rest from reference TRBV9 and TRBJ2-5 gives the full variable domain: DSGVTQTPKHLITATGQRVTLRCSPRSGDLSVYWYQQSLDQGLQFLIQYYNGEERAKGNILERFSAQQFPDLHSELNLSSLELGDSALYFCASSVAQGFDKETQYFGPGTRLLVL.

V usage is TRBV3-1 and J usage is TRBJ2-2; TRBD2 might be the D (6 bases). Germline CDR1 is LGHDT and CDR2 is YNNKEL (reference sequence). CDR3 length: 16 amino acids. V lost 1 base and J lost 0, with 9 bases in between. In nucleotides, the CDR3 is TGTGCCAGCAGCCAAGGGCCGGGAGCGAACACCGGGGAGCTGTTTTTT. Its protein product is CASSQGPGANTGELFF.

The chain uses TRBV20-1 and TRBJ1-1; 8 bases match TRBD1. V dropped 3 bases and J dropped 0; count of bases not matched to a gene: 3. This CDR3 spans 14 amino acids. The V gene's germline CDR1 is DFQATT and CDR2 SNEGSKA (reference sequence). The CDR3 is CSARGTGMNTEAFF. CDR3 DNA: TGCAGTGCTAGGGGGACAGGTATGAACACTGAAGCTTTCTTT.

This clonotype has a single count. The chain joins TRBV19 to TRBJ1-5, with 7 bases identical to TRBD1. Trimming cost V 5 bases and J 0 bases; bases outside gene matches: 7. The CDR3 sequence is 16 residues long. Germline lookup yields CDR1 LNHDA and CDR2 SQIVND (reference sequence). CDR3 DNA: TGTGCCAGTAGTGCGACAGGGAGTAATAGCAATCAGCCCCAGCATTTT. Translating it yields CASSATGSNSNQPQHF.

This clonotype was detected only once. The chain employs TRBV19 and TRBJ2-6; D is unresolved. V was trimmed by 4 bases and J by 0 bases, leaving 7 bases between them. The CDR3 contains 15 residues. Germline lookup yields CDR1 LNHDA and CDR2 SQIVND (reference sequence). CDR3 loop: CASSSPGSGANVLTF. The CDR3 bases are TGTGCCAGTAGTAGCCCGGGCTCTGGGGCCAACGTCCTGACTTTC.

This chain uses TRBV30 with TRBJ1-1; D might be TRBD1 (6 bases). Germline V gene data show CDR1 as GTSNPN and CDR2 as SVGIG (reference sequence). Trimming cost V 0 bases and J 5 bases, with 13 bases left between them. The CDR3 has 14 amino acids. CDR3: CAWSVRQEGTEAFF. CDR3 DNA: TGTGCCTGGAGTGTCCGACAGGAGGGGACTGAAGCTTTCTTT.

The rearrangement uses TRBV15 and TRBJ2-1, with 9 bases fitting TRBD1. The ends lost 4 bases at V and 6 bases at J; junction bases unmatched: 10. The CDR3 sequence is 16 residues long. Germline loops: CDR1 LNHNV, CDR2 YYDKDF (reference sequence). The CDR3 is CATSNPTGGRGNEQFF. Here the CDR3 DNA reads TGTGCCACCAGCAATCCTACAGGGGGCAGGGGCAATGAGCAGTTCTTC. The entire variable domain, with the rest obtained from reference TRBV15 and TRBJ2-1, is as follows: DAMVIQNPRYQVTQFGKPVTLSCSQTLNHNVMYWYQQKSSQAPKLLFHYYDKDFNNEADTPDNFQSRRPNTSFCFLDIRSPGLGDTAMYLCATSNPTGGRGNEQFFGPGTRLTVL.

V usage is TRBV7-2 and J usage is TRBJ2-1; the match to TRBD2 covers 10 bases. The J segment lost 5 bases and the V segment lost 5 bases, leaving 6 bases of the junction unmatched. The CDR3 loop spans 15 amino acids. Per the germline V gene, CDR1 is SGHTA and CDR2 is FQGNSA. DNA of the CDR3: TGTGCCAGCAGCGGTAGCGGGAGGCTTAACAATGAGCAGTTCTTC. The encoded protein is CASSGSGRLNNEQFF. Full variable domain (missing parts from reference TRBV7-2 and TRBJ2-1): GAGVSQSPSNKVTEKGKDVELRCDPISGHTALYWYRQSLGQGLEFLIYFQGNSAPDKSGLPSDRFSAERTGGSVSTLTIQRTQQEDSAVYLCASSGSGRLNNEQFFGPGTRLTVL.

This chain joins TRBV3-1 and TRBJ1-5; no reliable D call. Per the germline V gene, CDR1 is LGHDT and CDR2 is YNNKEL (reference sequence). Trimming cost V 1 base and J 3 bases, with 10 bases left between them. CDR3 length: 15 amino acids. In DNA form, the CDR3 reads TGTGCCAGCAGCCAAGGTGCGGGTTACAATCAGCCCCAGCATTTT. Protein sequence: CASSQGAGYNQPQHF.

This rearrangement joins TRBV12-3 or TRBV12-4 to TRBJ2-1; D gene unclear. CDR3 length: 13 residues. Trimming took off 0 bases at V and 6 bases at J, with 6 bases between the two ends. Written as DNA, the CDR3 is TGTGCCAGCAGTTTAGCGTCTGCCAATGAGCAGTTCTTC. Amino acids: CASSLASANEQFF.

V usage is TRBV5-4 and J usage is TRBJ1-1, with TRBD1 as a possible D gene (6 bases). There are 14 residues in the CDR3. From germline, CDR1 is SGHNT and CDR2 YYREEE (reference sequence). V was trimmed by 2 bases and J by 1 base, leaving 9 bases between them. Written as DNA, the CDR3 is TGTGCCAGCAGCTTTTCGACAGGGAACACTGAAGCTTTCTTT. It specifies CASSFSTGNTEAFF.

J is TRBJ2-3 and V is TRBV5-1; weak D call: TRBD2 (5 bases). Looked up from germline, CDR1 is SGHRS and CDR2 is YFSETQ. This CDR3 comprises 15 residues. V was shortened by 0 bases and J by 1 base, with 9 bases between the two germline ends. The DNA of the CDR3 is TGCGCCAGCAGCTTGGAGGAGGTGGGCACAGATACGCAGTATTTT. This encodes CASSLEEVGTDTQYF.

The chain is built from TRBV6-6 and TRBJ2-5; D unclear. Germline-derived CDR1 and CDR2 are MNHNY and SVGAGI (reference sequence). There are 12 residues in the CDR3. Trimming removed 0 bases from V and 5 bases from J, with 4 bases in between. The CDR3 is CASSYSLETQYF. CDR3 coding DNA: TGTGCCAGCAGTTACTCGCTTGAGACCCAGTACTTC.

The chain links TRBV6-6 to TRBJ2-7, with 11 bases that match TRBD2. Germline V CDR1 and CDR2: MNHNY, SVGAGI (reference sequence). With V trimmed by 7 bases and J by 6 bases, 8 bases remained unmatched. This CDR3 is built from 14 residues. CDR3 DNA: TGTGCCAGCACCGAACCTAGCGGGGGGAGCGAGCAGTACTTC. Protein product: CASTEPSGGSEQYF.

This chain joins TRBV10-2 and TRBJ2-5; D is undetermined. Looked up from germline, CDR1 is WSHSY and CDR2 is SAAADI. The CDR3 has 12 amino acids. V dropped 2 bases and J dropped 3 bases, with 4 bases sitting between them. In nucleotides, the CDR3 is TGCGCCAGCAGTGAGGCCGAAGAGACCCAGTACTTC. Its translation is CASSEAEETQYF.

This chain links TRBV20-1 with TRBJ2-5; no definite D call. CDR1 DFQATT and CDR2 SNEGSKA come from the germline V gene (reference sequence). V was cut by 1 base and J by 5 bases, with 8 bases left in between. This CDR3 comprises 12 residues. The CDR3 sequence is CSARVDSETQYF. CDR3 nucleotide sequence: TGCAGTGCTAGAGTGGATTCGGAGACCCAGTACTTC.

The rearrangement joins TRBV4-1 to TRBJ2-1; TRBD1 matches at 10 bases. CDR1 is MGHRA, CDR2 YSYEKL, per germline. Trimming removed 1 base from V and 3 bases from J; junction bases left unmatched: 6. The CDR3 loop spans 17 amino acids. DNA for the CDR3: TGCGCCAGCAGCCAAGGGACAGGGGGACTACACTACAATGAGCAGTTCTTC. It codes for CASSQGTGGLHYNEQFF.

The chain links TRBV6-5 to TRBJ2-7, with 9 bases identical to TRBD1. The CDR3 extends over 14 amino acids. V trimming: 7 bases; J trimming: 4 bases; junction bases outside the gene matches: 8. CDR1 and CDR2 from the germline V gene are MNHEY and SVGAGI. The DNA of the CDR3 is TGTGCCAGCACTCCACCGGGACAGGGTTACGAGCAGTACTTC. Its translation: CASTPPGQGYEQYF.

This sequence joins TRBV4-2 and TRBJ2-1, with 10 positions matching TRBD2. The V gene end was trimmed by 0 bases and the J gene end by 8 bases; junction bases not matched to a gene: 7. Germline values: CDR1 LGHNA, CDR2 YNFKEQ. The CDR3 spans 16 residues. The CDR3 protein is CASSQDPSGSIYEQFF. In DNA form, the CDR3 reads TGTGCCAGCAGCCAAGATCCTAGCGGGAGTATATATGAGCAGTTCTTC.